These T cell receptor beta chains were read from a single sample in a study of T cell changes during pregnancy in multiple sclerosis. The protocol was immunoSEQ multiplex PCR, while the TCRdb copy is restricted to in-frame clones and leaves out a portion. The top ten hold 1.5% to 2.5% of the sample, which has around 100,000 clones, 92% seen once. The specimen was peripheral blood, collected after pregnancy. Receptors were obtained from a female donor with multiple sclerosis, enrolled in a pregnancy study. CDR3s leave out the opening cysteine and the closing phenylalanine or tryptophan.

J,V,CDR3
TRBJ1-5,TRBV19,ASQIPWGSPDQPQH
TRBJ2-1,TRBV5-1,ASSLEGGVYNEQF
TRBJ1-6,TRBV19,ASSRGQGDSPLH
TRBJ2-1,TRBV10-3,ATGLAVYNEQF
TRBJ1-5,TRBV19,ASRSYRGNQPQH
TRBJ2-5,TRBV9,ASSVGVGAGETQY
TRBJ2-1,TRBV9,ASSVVSHEQF
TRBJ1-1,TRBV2,ASSEEVGGTEAF
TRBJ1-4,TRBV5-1,ASSSGQPNEKLF
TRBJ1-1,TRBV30,AWSVGDSRNTEAF
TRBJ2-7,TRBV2,ASTFGGPAYEQY
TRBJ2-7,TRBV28,ASSWGTGGAKQY
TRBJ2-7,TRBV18,ASSPRTGSSYEQY
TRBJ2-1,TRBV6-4,ASSQGPYNEQF
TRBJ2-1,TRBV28,ASTRRVSYNEQF
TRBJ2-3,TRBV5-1,ASSSLTVGSADTQY
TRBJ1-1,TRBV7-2,ASSLDRGTEAF
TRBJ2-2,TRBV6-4,ATRGQFTGELF
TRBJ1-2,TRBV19,ASGGGTGNYGYT
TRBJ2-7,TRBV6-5,ASKSPQGYEQY
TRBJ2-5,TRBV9,ASSPNTGTAQETQY
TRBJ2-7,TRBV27,ASSFGGTHEQY
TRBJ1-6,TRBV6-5,ASSQTRNSPLH
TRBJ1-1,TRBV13,ASSLARTLNTEAF
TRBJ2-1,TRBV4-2,ASSQEPSPGYNEQF
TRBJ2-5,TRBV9,ASSVGLVGETQY
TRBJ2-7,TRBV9,ASSVAGTQAYEQY
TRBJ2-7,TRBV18,ASSPRTVSYEQY
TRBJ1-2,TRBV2,ASSERRTSLGGYT
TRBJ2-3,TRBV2,AAAEGLPTDTQY
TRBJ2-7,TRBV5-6,ASSFTGGSSEQY
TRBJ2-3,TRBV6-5,ASSSAGVGLDTQY
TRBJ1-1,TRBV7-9,ASSLIQNTEAF
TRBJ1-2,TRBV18,ASSPPDRDYGYT
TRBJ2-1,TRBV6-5,ASSSGLAGHEQF
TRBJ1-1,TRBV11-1,ASSFFDSDPGTEAF
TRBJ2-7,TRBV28,ASSPGQGPYEQY
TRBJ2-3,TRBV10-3,AIRRGGGNPSTDTQY
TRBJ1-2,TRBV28,ASSLGLNYGYT
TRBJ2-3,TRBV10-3,AISPDSSGRLN
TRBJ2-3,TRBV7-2,ASSLSGGADTQY
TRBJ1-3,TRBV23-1,ASSQDRERGGSDPGNTIY
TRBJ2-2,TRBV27,ASKSAINTGELF
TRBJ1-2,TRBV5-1,ASSPTVNYGYT
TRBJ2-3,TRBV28,ASSSPVGPTDTQY
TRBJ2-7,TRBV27,ASSLSAVGSDEQY
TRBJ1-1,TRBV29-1,SVWETGRGHTEAF
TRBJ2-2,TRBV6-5,ASSIGQPNTGELF
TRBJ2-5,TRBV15,ATRGGSQETQY
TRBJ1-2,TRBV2,AGGQGGTYGYT
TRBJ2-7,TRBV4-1,ASSQDITGWEQY
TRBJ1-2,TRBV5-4,ASSSTGIYGYT
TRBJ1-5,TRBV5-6,ASSSRTGPNQPQH
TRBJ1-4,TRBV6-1,ASSERIRDKLF
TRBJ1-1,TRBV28,ASSLPGNMNTEAF
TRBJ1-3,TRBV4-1,ASSQPVEGNTIY